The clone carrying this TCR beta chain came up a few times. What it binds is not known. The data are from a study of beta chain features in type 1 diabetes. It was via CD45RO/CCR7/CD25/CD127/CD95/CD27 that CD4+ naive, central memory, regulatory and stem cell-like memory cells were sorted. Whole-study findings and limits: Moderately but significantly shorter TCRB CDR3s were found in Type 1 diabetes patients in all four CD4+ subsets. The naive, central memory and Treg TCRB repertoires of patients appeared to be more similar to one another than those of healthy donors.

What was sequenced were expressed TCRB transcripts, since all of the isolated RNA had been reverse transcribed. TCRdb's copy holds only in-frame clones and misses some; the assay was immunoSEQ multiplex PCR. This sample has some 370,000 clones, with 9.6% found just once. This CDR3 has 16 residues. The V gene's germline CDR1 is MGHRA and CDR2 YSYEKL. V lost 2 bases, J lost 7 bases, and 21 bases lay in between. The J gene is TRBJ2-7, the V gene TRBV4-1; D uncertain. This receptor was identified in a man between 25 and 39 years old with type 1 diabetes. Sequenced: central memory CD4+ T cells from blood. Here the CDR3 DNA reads TGCGCCAGCAGCCAATTACAAGGCCCCTTCGTCTGGGAGCAGTACTTC. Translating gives CASSQLQGPFVWEQYF.